This is a list of T cell receptor beta chains from one sample in a study of regulatory T cells in long-lasting Graves disease. TCRdb passed the multiplex PCR reads through MiXCR, listing each CDR3 protein once. Of roughly 350,000 distinct CDR3 sequences detected, 16% appear once; the ten largest clones hold 25% to 30%. These data also formed part of another study, on T cells in Graves' hyperthyroidism and ophthalmopathy.

The specimen comprised peripheral blood mononuclear cells (PBMCs), sampled at new diagnosis, from a patient treated with antithyroid drugs. The source of these receptors is a man aged 35 to 55 with Graves disease. CDR3s include the opening cysteine and the closing phenylalanine or tryptophan. A D gene is named only where the DNA matches it firmly. Clone size, where shown, is once, few, many, or a class for clones that have expanded.

>TRBD1|TRBV6-1|-|14|TRBJ1-4
CASRRQGAEGKLFF
TGTGCCAGCAGACGACAGGGGGCTGAGGGAAAACTGTTTTTT
>TRBD2|TRBV6-1|many|21|TRBJ2-1
CASSKHLGLAGLRSSYNEQFF
TGTGCCAGCAGCAAACACCTAGGACTAGCGGGGCTAAGGAGCTCCTACAATGAGCAGTTCTTC
>-|TRBV27|-|15|TRBJ2-1
CASSFGGGFYNEQFF
TGTGCCAGCAGTTTCGGCGGGGGCTTTTACAATGAGCAGTTCTTC
>TRBD2|TRBV7-6|-|14|TRBJ2-7
CASSARGGSYEQYF
TGTGCCAGCAGCGCCCGGGGGGGGTCCTACGAGCAGTACTTC
>-|TRBV7-6|few|13|TRBJ1-4
CASSAGRGEKLFF
TGTGCCAGCAGCGCCGGACGGGGTGAAAAACTGTTTTTT
>TRBD1|TRBV6-1|many|17|TRBJ1-6
CASSLDRQSSYNSPLHF
TGTGCCAGCAGCCTGGACAGGCAGAGCTCCTATAATTCACCCCTCCACTTT
>-|TRBV9|-|14|TRBJ1-2
CASSPSRGDYGYTF
TGTGCCAGCAGCCCTTCACGAGGGGACTATGGCTACACCTTC
>TRBD1|TRBV28|-|17|TRBJ1-4
CAGRLPGTGGGGVKLFF
TGTGCCGGCAGGCTACCCGGGACAGGGGGCGGTGGTGTAAAACTGTTTTTT
>-|TRBV10-3|many|13|TRBJ1-2
CAISETGNDGYTF
TGTGCCATCAGTGAGACAGGGAATGATGGCTACACCTTC
>-|TRBV7-9|many|14|TRBJ2-1
CASTRDQGGNEQFF
TGTGCCAGCACCCGGGACCAGGGAGGCAATGAGCAGTTCTTC
>TRBD2|TRBV7-2|many|16|TRBJ2-2
CASSYLAGGFGGELFF
TGTGCCAGCAGCTACCTAGCGGGGGGTTTCGGAGGGGAGCTGTTTTTT
>-|TRBV12-3/TRBV12-4|-|16|TRBJ2-1
CASSLAPARVYNEQFF
TGTGCCAGCAGCCTCGCCCCTGCCAGGGTTTACAATGAGCAGTTCTTC
>TRBD1|TRBV7-2|-|15|TRBJ2-7
CASSWLTGLSYEQYF
TGTGCCAGCAGCTGGTTGACAGGGCTCTCCTACGAGCAGTACTTC
>TRBD2|TRBV20-1|once|14|TRBJ2-7
CSEIDSGGHYEQYF
TGCAGTGAGATTGACAGCGGGGGGCACTACGAGCAGTACTTC
>TRBD1|TRBV11-2|many|14|TRBJ2-2
CASRKQGVTGELFF
TGTGCCAGCAGAAAGCAGGGGGTAACCGGGGAGCTGTTTTTT
>TRBD2|TRBV7-6|few|17|TRBJ2-3
CASSLTGLAGNTDTQYF
TGTGCCAGCAGCTTAACGGGACTAGCGGGGAACACAGATACGCAGTATTTT
>-|TRBV12-3/TRBV12-4|-|16|TRBJ1-2
CASSFRAGVKFYGYTF
TGTGCCAGCAGTTTCAGGGCCGGGGTCAAATTCTATGGCTACACCTTC
>-|TRBV3-1|many|13|TRBJ1-4
CASSNEDAEKLFF
TGTGCCAGCAGCAACGAAGACGCTGAAAAACTGTTTTTT
>-|TRBV7-9|many|18|TRBJ1-2
CASSIQYRTRGGLNGYTF
TGTGCCAGCAGCATCCAATATCGAACTCGTGGTGGGTTAAATGGCTACACCTTC
>TRBD1|TRBV20-1|many|12|TRBJ1-2
CSATDRAIGYTF
TGCAGTGCTACGGACAGGGCGATTGGCTACACCTTC
>-|TRBV29-1|many|14|TRBJ2-3
CSVGRGRLTDTQYF
TGCAGCGTTGGACGGGGGCGCCTCACAGATACGCAGTATTTT
>-|TRBV7-3|many|14|TRBJ1-1
CASSLVGTGTEAFF
TGTGCCAGCAGCTTAGTAGGGACCGGCACTGAAGCTTTCTTT
>-|TRBV11-2|many|11|TRBJ2-1
CAIDGYNEQFF
TGTGCGATAGACGGATACAATGAGCAGTTCTTC
>TRBD1|TRBV2|many|13|TRBJ2-4
CASSGRGRYIQYF
TGTGCCAGCAGTGGCAGGGGGCGGTACATTCAGTACTTC
>-|TRBV30|few|13|TRBJ2-2
CAGMNRVTGELFF
TGTGCCGGGATGAACAGGGTTACCGGGGAGCTGTTTTTT
>-|TRBV20-1|many|11|TRBJ2-3
CSASNPDTQYF
TGCAGTGCTAGTAACCCAGATACGCAGTATTTT
>-|TRBV29-1|few|12|TRBJ2-4
CSVGGLRNIQYF
TGCAGCGTGGGGGGGCTGAGAAACATTCAGTACTTC
>-|TRBV19|-|12|TRBJ1-2
CASSARVYGYTF
TGTGCCAGTAGTGCCCGGGTCTATGGCTACACCTTC
>-|TRBV12-3/TRBV12-4|many|16|TRBJ1-1
CASSLGAGGASTEAFF
TGTGCCAGCAGTCTAGGTGCCGGGGGGGCGAGCACTGAAGCTTTCTTT
>TRBD2|TRBV28|many|13|TRBJ2-7
CASSGGAPYEQYF
TGTGCCAGCAGCGGGGGGGCCCCCTACGAGCAGTACTTC
>-|TRBV15|many|16|TRBJ2-6
CATSRGSGAGANVLTF
TGTGCCACCAGCAGAGGTAGTGGGGCCGGGGCCAACGTCCTGACTTTC
>-|TRBV4-1|few|15|TRBJ1-2
CASSLGTGVVYGYTF
TGCGCCAGCAGCCTTGGGACTGGGGTTGTATATGGCTACACCTTC
>-|TRBV11-2|many|15|TRBJ1-4
CASSALGGGGEKLFF
TGTGCCAGCAGCGCTCTCGGGGGTGGCGGAGAAAAACTGTTTTTT
>-|TRBV4-1|-|16|TRBJ2-5
CASSQDGAANQETQYF
TGCGCCAGCAGCCAAGATGGAGCGGCGAACCAAGAGACCCAGTACTTC
>-|TRBV4-1|-|15|TRBJ2-2
CASSPGRGDTGELFF
TGCGCCAGCAGCCCTGGGCGGGGAGACACCGGGGAGCTGTTTTTT
>-|TRBV7-9|-|19|TRBJ2-1
CASSLLSRALGGLSNEQFF
TGTGCCAGCAGCTTACTATCCAGGGCCCTGGGGGGATTGAGCAATGAGCAGTTCTTC
>TRBD1|TRBV28|many|15|TRBJ2-2
CASKYRGRRTGELFF
TGTGCCAGCAAATACAGGGGGCGGCGGACCGGGGAGCTGTTTTTT
>-|TRBV6-1|-|14|TRBJ1-5
CASRDTLSNQPQHF
TGTGCCAGCAGGGACACCTTGAGCAATCAGCCCCAGCATTTT
>TRBD1|TRBV27|-|17|TRBJ2-1
CASSLSALGQSYNEQFF
TGTGCCAGCAGTTTAAGCGCTTTGGGACAGTCCTACAATGAGCAGTTCTTC
>TRBD1|TRBV29-1|few|13|TRBJ2-7
CSATRDRGLEQYF
TGCAGCGCCACCCGGGACAGGGGGCTTGAGCAGTACTTC
>TRBD1|TRBV7-9|many|12|TRBJ2-7
CASRGQGAWQYF
TGTGCCAGCAGGGGACAGGGGGCCTGGCAGTACTTC
>TRBD2|TRBV28|many|16|TRBJ2-5
CASSSPGLGDRETQYF
TGTGCCAGCAGTTCACCGGGACTAGGGGATAGAGAGACCCAGTACTTC
>TRBD2|TRBV12-3/TRBV12-4|few|16|TRBJ2-1
CTSSLSSGGPYGEQFF
TGTACCAGCAGTCTGTCTAGCGGGGGCCCCTACGGTGAGCAGTTCTTC
>TRBD1|TRBV18|few|17|TRBJ2-7
CASSPKGQGEATYEQYF
TGTGCCAGCTCACCAAAAGGACAGGGAGAGGCTACCTACGAGCAGTACTTC
>-|TRBV4-1|-|16|TRBJ2-3
CASSLRVGAGTDTQYF
TGCGCCAGCAGCCTAAGGGTCGGGGCGGGCACAGATACGCAGTATTTT
>-|TRBV28|many|15|TRBJ2-7
CASISGTGWNYEQYF
TGTGCCAGCATTTCGGGGACCGGGTGGAACTACGAGCAGTACTTC
>-|TRBV3-1|-|13|TRBJ1-2
CASSHDRRGGYTF
TGTGCCAGCAGCCACGACAGGCGAGGTGGCTACACCTTC
>-|TRBV10-2|many|14|TRBJ2-7
CATWGDVEGYEQYF
TGCGCCACCTGGGGGGATGTGGAGGGGTACGAGCAGTACTTC
>TRBD2|TRBV18|many|16|TRBJ2-1
CASSPGTSGAYNEQFF
TGTGCCAGCTCACCAGGGACTAGCGGGGCTTACAATGAGCAGTTCTTC
>-|TRBV11-2|few|15|TRBJ2-1
CASSLDIGSYNEQFF
TGTGCCAGCAGCTTAGATATTGGGTCCTACAATGAGCAGTTCTTC
>-|TRBV2|many|17|TRBJ2-7
CASSEAGPGVGPYEQYF
TGTGCCAGCAGTGAAGCGGGGCCCGGGGTAGGGCCCTACGAGCAGTACTTC
>-|TRBV9|-|14|TRBJ1-2
CASSAEQASYGYTF
TGTGCCAGCAGCGCCGAACAGGCGAGCTATGGCTACACCTTC
>-|TRBV6-1|many|16|TRBJ2-3
CASRSLDRTSTDTQYF
TGTGCCAGCAGATCCCTGGACAGAACTAGCACAGATACGCAGTATTTT
>-|TRBV18|many|15|TRBJ1-5
CASSPSHRGNQPQHF
TGTGCCAGCTCACCAAGTCACCGGGGCAATCAGCCCCAGCATTTT
>-|TRBV9|-|18|TRBJ2-4
CASSPTTGASNLRDIQYF
TGTGCCAGCAGCCCGACCACGGGGGCTAGCAATCTCAGGGACATTCAGTACTTC
>TRBD1|TRBV11-2|-|14|TRBJ2-7
CASSYYRGTYEQYF
TGTGCCAGCAGCTACTACAGGGGGACCTACGAGCAGTACTTC
>TRBD1|TRBV6-1|-|15|TRBJ1-1
CASSRQGRTNTEAFF
TGTGCCAGCAGTCGACAGGGAAGAACGAACACTGAAGCTTTCTTT
>-|TRBV5-1|-|15|TRBJ1-2
CASSLELGFGYGYTF
TGCGCCAGCAGCTTGGAGTTGGGGTTTGGCTATGGCTACACCTTC
>-|TRBV9|many|15|TRBJ1-1
CASSEGPYKGTEAFF
TGTGCCAGCAGCGAGGGACCCTACAAGGGCACTGAAGCTTTCTTT